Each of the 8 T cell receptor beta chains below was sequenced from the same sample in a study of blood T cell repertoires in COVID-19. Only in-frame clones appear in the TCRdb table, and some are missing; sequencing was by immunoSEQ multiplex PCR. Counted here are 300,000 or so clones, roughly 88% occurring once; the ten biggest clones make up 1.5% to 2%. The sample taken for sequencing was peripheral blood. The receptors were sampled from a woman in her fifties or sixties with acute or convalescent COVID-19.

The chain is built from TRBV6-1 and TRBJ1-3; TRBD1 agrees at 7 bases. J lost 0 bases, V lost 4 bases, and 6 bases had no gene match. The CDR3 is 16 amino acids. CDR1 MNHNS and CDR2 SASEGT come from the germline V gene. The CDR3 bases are TGTGCCAGCAGTGGAGGGACAGCCATCTCTGGAAACACCATATATTTT. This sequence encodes CASSGGTAISGNTIYF.

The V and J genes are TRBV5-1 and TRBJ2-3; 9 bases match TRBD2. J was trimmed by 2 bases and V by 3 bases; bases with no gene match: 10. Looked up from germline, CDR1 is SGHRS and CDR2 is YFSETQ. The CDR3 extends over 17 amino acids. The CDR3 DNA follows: TGCGCCAGCAGCTGGGGGTTTCTAGCGGGGAACACAGATACGCAGTATTTT. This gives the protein CASSWGFLAGNTDTQYF.

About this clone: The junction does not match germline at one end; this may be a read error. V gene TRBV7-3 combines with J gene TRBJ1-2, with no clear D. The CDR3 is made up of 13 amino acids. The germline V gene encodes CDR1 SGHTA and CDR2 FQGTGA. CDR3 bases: TGTGCCAGCAGCTCCTTGTCTCGATCGGCGGTAGCCTTC. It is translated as CASSSLSRSAVAF.

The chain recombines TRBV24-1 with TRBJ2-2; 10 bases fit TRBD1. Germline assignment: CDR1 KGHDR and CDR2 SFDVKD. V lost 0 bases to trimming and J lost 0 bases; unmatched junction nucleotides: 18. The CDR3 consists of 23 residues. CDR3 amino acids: CATSDLPSFGTGVYHSNTGELFF. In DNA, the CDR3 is TGTGCCACCAGTGATTTGCCGAGTTTTGGGACAGGGGTTTATCACTCGAACACCGGGGAGCTGTTTTTT.

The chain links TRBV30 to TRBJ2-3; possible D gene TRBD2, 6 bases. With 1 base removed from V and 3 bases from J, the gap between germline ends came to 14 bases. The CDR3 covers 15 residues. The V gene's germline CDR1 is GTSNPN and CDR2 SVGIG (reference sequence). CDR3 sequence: CAWSGKRVKTDTQYF. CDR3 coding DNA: TGTGCCTGGAGTGGCAAGCGGGTGAAGACAGATACGCAGTATTTT.

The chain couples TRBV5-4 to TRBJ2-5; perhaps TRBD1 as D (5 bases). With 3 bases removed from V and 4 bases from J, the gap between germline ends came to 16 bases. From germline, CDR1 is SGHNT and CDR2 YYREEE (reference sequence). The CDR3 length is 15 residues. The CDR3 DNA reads TGTGCCAGCAGCTCCGATCCCAGGGATCCAGAGACCCAGTACTTC. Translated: CASSSDPRDPETQYF.

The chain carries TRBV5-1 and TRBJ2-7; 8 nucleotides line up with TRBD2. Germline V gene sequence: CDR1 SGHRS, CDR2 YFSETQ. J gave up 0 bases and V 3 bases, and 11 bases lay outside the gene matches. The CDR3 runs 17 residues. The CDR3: CASSWPLAGESSYEQYF. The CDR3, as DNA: TGCGCCAGCAGCTGGCCCCTAGCGGGTGAAAGCTCCTACGAGCAGTACTTC.

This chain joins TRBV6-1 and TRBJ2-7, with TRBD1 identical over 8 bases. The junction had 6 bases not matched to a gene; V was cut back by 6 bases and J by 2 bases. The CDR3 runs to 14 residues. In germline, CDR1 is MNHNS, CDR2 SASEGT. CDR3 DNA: TGTGCCAGCAGCCGGACAGGGAACGCCTACGAGCAGTACTTC. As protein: CASSRTGNAYEQYF.